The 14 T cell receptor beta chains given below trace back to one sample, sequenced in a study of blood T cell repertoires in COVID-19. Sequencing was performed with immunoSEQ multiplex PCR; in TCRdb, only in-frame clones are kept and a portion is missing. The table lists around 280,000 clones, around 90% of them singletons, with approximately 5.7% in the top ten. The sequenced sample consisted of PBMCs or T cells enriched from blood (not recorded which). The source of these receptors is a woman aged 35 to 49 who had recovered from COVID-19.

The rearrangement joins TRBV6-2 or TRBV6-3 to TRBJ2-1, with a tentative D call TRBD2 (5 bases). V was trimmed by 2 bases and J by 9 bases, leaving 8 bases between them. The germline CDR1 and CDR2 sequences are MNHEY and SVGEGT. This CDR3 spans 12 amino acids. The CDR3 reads CASSYPAGEQFF. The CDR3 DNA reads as TGTGCCAGCAGTTACCCGGCGGGTGAGCAGTTCTTC.

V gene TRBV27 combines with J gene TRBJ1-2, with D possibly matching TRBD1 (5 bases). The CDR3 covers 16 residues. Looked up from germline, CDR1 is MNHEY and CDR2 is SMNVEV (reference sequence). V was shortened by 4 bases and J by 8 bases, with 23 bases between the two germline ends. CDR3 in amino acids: CASSYSAGLRLLGYTF. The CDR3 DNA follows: TGTGCCAGCAGTTATTCTGCAGGGTTGCGTTTGCTGGGCTACACCTTC.

The CDR3 DNA follows: TGTGCCAGCAGCTCAGGGGGGGATACGCAGTATTTT. It codes for CASSSGGDTQYF. The chain uses TRBV7-2 and TRBJ2-3, with D possibly being TRBD1 (7 bases). Germline V gene sequence: CDR1 SGHTA, CDR2 FQGNSA. With 4 bases removed from V and 6 bases from J, the gap between germline ends came to 8 bases. The CDR3 is 12 amino acids.

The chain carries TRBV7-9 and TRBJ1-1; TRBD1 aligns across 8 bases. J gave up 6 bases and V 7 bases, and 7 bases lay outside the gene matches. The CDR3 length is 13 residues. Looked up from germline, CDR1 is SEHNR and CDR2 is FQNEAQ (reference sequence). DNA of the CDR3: TGTGCCAGCAACTCAGGGGGCGCGTCTGAAGCTTTCTTT. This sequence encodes CASNSGGASEAFF.

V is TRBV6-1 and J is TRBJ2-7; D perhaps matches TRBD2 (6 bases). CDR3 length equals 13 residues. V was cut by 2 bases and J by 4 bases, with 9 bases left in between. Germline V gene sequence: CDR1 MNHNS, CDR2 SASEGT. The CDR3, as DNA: TGTGCCAGCAGTGAAAACAGCGGGTACGAGCAGTACTTC. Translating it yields CASSENSGYEQYF.

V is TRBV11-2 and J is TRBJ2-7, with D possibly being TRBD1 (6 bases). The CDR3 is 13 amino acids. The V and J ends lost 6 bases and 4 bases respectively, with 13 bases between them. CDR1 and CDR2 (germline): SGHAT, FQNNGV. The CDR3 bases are TGTGCCAGCAGAAACAGGGTGGCGTACGAGCAGTACTTC. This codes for CASRNRVAYEQYF.

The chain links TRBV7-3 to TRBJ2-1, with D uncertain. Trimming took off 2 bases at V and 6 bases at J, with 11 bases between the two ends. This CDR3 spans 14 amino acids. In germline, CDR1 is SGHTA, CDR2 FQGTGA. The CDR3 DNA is TGTGCCAGCAGCTTAGGCAGCACGGGCAATGAGCAGTTCTTC. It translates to CASSLGSTGNEQFF.

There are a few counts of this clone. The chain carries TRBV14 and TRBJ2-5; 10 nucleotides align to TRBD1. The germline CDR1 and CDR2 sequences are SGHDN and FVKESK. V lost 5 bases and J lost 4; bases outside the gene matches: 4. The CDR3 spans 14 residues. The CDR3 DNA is TGTGCCAGCAGCTATCGGACAGGGGGAGAGACCCAGTACTTC. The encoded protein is CASSYRTGGETQYF.

CDR3 DNA: TGCGCCAGCAGCCCCGGGGGGGGCCCCTTGGGCGAGCAGTACTTC. Encoded protein: CASSPGGGPLGEQYF. V gene TRBV5-1 combines with J gene TRBJ2-7, with 8 bases fitting TRBD2. The CDR3 contains 15 residues. CDR1 is SGHRS and CDR2 is YFSETQ in the germline V gene. The J segment lost 6 bases and the V segment lost 4 bases, leaving 12 bases of the junction unmatched.

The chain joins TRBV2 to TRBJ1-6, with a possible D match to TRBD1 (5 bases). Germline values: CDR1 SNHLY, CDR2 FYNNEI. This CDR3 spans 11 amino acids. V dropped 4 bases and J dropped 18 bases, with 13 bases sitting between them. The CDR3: CASSGEGSPHF. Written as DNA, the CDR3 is TGTGCCAGCAGTGGGGAGGGGTCGCCCCACTTT.

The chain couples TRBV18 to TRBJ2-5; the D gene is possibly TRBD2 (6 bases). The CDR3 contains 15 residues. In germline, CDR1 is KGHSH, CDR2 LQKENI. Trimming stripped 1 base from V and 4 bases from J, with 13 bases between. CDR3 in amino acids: CASSPQASVAETQYF. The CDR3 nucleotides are TGTGCCAGCTCACCACAGGCTAGCGTGGCAGAGACCCAGTACTTC.

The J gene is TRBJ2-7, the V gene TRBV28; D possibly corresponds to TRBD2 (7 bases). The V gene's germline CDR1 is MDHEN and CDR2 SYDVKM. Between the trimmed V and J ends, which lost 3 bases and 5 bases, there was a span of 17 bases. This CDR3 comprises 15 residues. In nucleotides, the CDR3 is TGTGCCAGCAGTTTCGGGGGAGGGGGGCGCGACGAGCAGTACTTC. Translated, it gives CASSFGGGGRDEQYF.

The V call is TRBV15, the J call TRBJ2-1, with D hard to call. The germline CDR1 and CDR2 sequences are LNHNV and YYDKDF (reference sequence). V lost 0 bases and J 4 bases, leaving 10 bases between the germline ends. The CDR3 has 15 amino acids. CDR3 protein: CATSRDANRYNEQFF. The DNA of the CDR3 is TGTGCCACCAGCAGAGATGCTAACCGATACAATGAGCAGTTCTTC.

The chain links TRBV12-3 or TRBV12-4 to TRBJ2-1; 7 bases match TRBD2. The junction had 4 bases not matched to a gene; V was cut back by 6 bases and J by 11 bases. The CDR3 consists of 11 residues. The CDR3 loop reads CASSLLAKQFF. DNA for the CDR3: TGTGCCAGCAGCCTACTAGCGAAGCAGTTCTTC.